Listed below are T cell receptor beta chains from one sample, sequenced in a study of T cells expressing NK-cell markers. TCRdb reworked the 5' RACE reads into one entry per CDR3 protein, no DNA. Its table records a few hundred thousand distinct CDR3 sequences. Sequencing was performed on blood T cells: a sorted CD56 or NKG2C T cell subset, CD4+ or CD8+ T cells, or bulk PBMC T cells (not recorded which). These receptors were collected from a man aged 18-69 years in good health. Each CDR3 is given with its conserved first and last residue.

CASSIRDRDEKKLFF	TRBJ1-4	TRBV19
CSPRQGQVSANYGYTF	TRBJ1-2	TRBV20-1
CASRPAGTGGTPLHF	TRBJ1-6	TRBV3-1
CASSAEGRNTEAFF	TRBJ1-1	TRBV2
CASKQRGVYTQYF	TRBJ2-3	TRBV6-6
CSATGSGSYNEQFF	TRBJ2-1	TRBV20-1
CASSKGQAINQPQHF	TRBJ1-5	TRBV7-2
CATSDPGGAEGYTF	TRBJ1-2	TRBV24-1
CASSRDRVSTDTQYF	TRBJ2-3	TRBV27
CASTKTANYGYTF	TRBJ1-2	TRBV6-5
CASTGQPKNIQYF	TRBJ2-4	TRBV28
CATSDPTGNEGSYEQYF	TRBJ2-7	TRBV24-1
CASSSQARGQPQHF	TRBJ1-5	TRBV5-6
CASSRDHPLTQYF	TRBJ2-3	TRBV3-1
CASSSQAGRRDTQYF	TRBJ2-3	TRBV11-2
CASSPTDRGHTEAFF	TRBJ1-1	TRBV7-2
CASSLAGYEQFF	TRBJ2-1	TRBV6-6
CASSLGEPPYNEQFF	TRBJ2-1	TRBV11-2
CASSQAGTGGIYGYTF	TRBJ1-2	TRBV4-1
CAISSDRGNGYTF	TRBJ1-2	TRBV10-3
CASSFRGEQYF	TRBJ2-7	TRBV28
CASSEALWPRGNEQFF	TRBJ2-1	TRBV2
CASSLGGVGDEQFF	TRBJ2-1	TRBV28
CSANRQGTGELFF	TRBJ2-2	TRBV20-1
CASSLHTSGPQETQYF	TRBJ2-5	TRBV12-3/TRBV12-4
CSARDLWRSYNEQFF	TRBJ2-1	TRBV20-1
CASSRHRGDGYTF	TRBJ1-2	TRBV6-1
CASSPWTGGISGELFF	TRBJ2-2	TRBV5-1
CSARRLGGENTGELFF	TRBJ2-2	TRBV20-1
CASSFVLAGGYNEQFF	TRBJ2-1	TRBV28
CASSLVRGKPYNEQFF	TRBJ2-1	TRBV7-9
CASSLDSERRGISYNEQFF	TRBJ2-1	TRBV7-8
CASSHRTSEGELFF	TRBJ2-2	TRBV7-6
CASSHSGTSGGELFF	TRBJ2-2	TRBV5-1
CASRPPGVGFQETQYF	TRBJ2-5	TRBV28
CASVRAEGNYGYTF	TRBJ1-2	TRBV6-5
CASSRMQGTYEQYF	TRBJ2-7	TRBV3-1
CASSDEGVGGYTF	TRBJ1-2	TRBV6-4
CASSLGQGELHEKLFF	TRBJ1-4	TRBV7-9
CASAGDRVANQPQHF	TRBJ1-5	TRBV6-1
CASSLSRAGGGNGYTF	TRBJ1-2	TRBV5-1
CASTPTTDTDTQYF	TRBJ2-3	TRBV10-3
CASRRGGAGGENEQFF	TRBJ2-1	TRBV7-2
CASSYIGTGTGELFF	TRBJ2-2	TRBV19
CASSFSDRTRNEQFF	TRBJ2-1	TRBV7-6
CSAPRAELAGDNTDTQYF	TRBJ2-3	TRBV20-1
CASSTGKSQETQYF	TRBJ2-5	TRBV5-1